This T cell receptor (beta chain) was sequenced for a study of T cell changes during pregnancy in multiple sclerosis. With 4 bases removed from V and 3 bases from J, the gap between germline ends came to 16 bases. Per the germline V gene, CDR1 is KGHSH and CDR2 is LQKENI. The CDR3 runs 15 residues. Sequencing was performed with immunoSEQ multiplex PCR; in TCRdb, only in-frame clones are kept and a portion is missing. The table shows approximately 58,000 clones, with 92% occurring only once. The gene calls are TRBV18 and TRBJ2-7; D is perhaps TRBD2 (6 bases). The starting material was peripheral blood, obtained in the second trimester of pregnancy. The clonotype originates from a female donor in good health, enrolled as a control in a pregnancy study. CDR3 loop: CASSLRSTSHYEQYF. Here the CDR3 DNA reads TGTGCCAGCTCACTAAGATCTACTAGCCACTACGAGCAGTACTTC.